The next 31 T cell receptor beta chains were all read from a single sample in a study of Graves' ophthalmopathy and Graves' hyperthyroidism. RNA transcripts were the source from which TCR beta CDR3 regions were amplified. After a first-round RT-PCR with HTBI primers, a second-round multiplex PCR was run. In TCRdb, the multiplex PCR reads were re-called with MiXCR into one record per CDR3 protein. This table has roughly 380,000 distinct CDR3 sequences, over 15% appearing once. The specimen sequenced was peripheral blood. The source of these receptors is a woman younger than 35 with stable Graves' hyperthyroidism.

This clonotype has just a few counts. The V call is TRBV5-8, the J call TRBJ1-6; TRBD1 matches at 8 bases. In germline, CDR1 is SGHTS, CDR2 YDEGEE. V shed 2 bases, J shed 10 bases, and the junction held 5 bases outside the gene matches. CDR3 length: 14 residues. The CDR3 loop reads CASSLGQGSSPLHF. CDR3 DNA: TGTGCCAGCAGCTTAGGACAGGGTTCCTCACCCCTCCACTTT.

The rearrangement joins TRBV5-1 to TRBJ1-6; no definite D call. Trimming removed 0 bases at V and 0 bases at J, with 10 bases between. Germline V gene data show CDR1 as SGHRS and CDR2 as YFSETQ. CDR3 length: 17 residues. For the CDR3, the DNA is TGCGCCAGCAGCTTGGCCGCAGGCCACTCCTATAATTCACCCCTCCACTTT. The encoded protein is CASSLAAGHSYNSPLHF.

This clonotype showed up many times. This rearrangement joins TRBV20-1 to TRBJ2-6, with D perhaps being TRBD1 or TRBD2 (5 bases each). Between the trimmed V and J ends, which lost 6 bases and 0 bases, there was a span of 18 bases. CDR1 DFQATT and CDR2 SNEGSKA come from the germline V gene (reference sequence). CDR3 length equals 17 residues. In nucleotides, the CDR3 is TGCAGTGCCCGGGACGTAGGTAACCCCTCTGGGGCCAACGTCCTGACTTTC. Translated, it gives CSARDVGNPSGANVLTF.

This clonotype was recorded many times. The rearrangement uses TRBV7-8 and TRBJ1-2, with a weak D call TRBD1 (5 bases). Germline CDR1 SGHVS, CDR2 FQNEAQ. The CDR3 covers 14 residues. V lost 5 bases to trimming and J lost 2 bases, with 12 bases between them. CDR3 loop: CASSREGTNYGYTF. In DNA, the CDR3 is TGTGCCAGCAGCAGGGAGGGGACCAACTATGGCTACACCTTC.

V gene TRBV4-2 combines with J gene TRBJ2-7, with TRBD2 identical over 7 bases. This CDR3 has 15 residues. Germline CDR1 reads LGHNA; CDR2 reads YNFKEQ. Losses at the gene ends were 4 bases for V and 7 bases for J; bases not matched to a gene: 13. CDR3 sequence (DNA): TGTGCCAGCAGCCTATCGGCGGGGGTCCTTACGGAGCAGTACTTC. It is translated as CASSLSAGVLTEQYF.

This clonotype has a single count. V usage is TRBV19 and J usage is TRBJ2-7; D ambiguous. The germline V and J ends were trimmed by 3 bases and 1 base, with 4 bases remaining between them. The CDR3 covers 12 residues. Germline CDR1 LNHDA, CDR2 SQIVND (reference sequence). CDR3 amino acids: CASSMGSYEQYF. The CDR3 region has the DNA TGTGCCAGTAGTATGGGTTCCTACGAGCAGTACTTC.

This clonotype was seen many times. The CDR3 reads CASRPQGVEVAFF. CDR3 DNA sequence: TGTGCCAGCAGGCCCCAGGGGGTTGAAGTAGCTTTCTTT. This chain uses TRBV12-3 or TRBV12-4 with TRBJ1-1, with TRBD1 matching 7 bases. The junction had 11 bases not matched to a gene; V was cut back by 6 bases and J by 10 bases. The CDR3 extends over 13 amino acids.

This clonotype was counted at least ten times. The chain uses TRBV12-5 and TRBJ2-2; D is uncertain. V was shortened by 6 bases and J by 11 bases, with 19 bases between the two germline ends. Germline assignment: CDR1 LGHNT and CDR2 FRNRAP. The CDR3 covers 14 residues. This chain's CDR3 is CASGYPDGRSELFF. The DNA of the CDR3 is TGTGCTAGTGGCTACCCGGACGGACGAAGTGAGCTGTTTTTT.

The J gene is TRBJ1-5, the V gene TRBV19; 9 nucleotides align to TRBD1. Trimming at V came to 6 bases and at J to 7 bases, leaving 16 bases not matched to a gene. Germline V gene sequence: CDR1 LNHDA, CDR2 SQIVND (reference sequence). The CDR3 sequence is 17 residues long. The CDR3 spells CASRRRGDRVRGQPQHF. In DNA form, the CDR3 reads TGTGCCAGTAGACGCCGAGGGGACAGGGTAAGAGGACAGCCCCAGCATTTT.

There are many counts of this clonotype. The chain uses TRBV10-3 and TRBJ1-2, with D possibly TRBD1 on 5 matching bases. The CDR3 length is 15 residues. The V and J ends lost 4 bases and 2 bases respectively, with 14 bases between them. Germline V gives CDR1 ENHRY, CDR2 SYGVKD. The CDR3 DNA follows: TGTGCCATCAGTGTAATCTGGGGGGAGAACTATGGCTACACCTTC. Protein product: CAISVIWGENYGYTF.

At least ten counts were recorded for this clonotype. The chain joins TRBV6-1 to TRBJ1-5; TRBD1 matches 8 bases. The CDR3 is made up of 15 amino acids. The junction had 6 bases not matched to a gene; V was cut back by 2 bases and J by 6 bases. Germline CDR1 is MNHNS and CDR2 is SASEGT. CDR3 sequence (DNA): TGTGCCAGCAGTGAACTAACAGGGGGGGGTCAGCCCCAGCATTTT. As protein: CASSELTGGGQPQHF.

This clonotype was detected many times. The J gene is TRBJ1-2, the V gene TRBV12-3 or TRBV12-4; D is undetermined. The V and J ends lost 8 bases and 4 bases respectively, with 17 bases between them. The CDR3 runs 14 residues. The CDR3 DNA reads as TGTGCCAGCCTACGTGCCCGATCGGGCTATGGCTACACCTTC. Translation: CASLRARSGYGYTF.

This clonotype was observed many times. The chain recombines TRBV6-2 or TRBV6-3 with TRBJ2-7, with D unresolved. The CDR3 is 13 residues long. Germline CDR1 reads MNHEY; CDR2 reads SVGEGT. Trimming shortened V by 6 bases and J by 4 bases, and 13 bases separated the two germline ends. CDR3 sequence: CASRTTSLYEQYF. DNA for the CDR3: TGTGCCAGCAGGACGACGTCCTTGTACGAGCAGTACTTC.

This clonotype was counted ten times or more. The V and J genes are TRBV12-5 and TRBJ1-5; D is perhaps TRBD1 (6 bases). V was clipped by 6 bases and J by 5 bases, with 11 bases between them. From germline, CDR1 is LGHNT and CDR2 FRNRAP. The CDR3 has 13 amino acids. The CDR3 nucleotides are TGTGCTAGTGGAAGGGGGACCCATCAGCCCCAGCATTTT. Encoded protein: CASGRGTHQPQHF.

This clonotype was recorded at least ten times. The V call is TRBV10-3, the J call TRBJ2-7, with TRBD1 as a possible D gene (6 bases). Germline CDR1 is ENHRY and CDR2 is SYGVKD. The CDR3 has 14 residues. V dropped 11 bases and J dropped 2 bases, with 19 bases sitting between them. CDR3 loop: CAVTGTPLTYEQYF. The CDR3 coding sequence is TGTGCCGTTACCGGGACACCTTTAACCTACGAGCAGTACTTC.

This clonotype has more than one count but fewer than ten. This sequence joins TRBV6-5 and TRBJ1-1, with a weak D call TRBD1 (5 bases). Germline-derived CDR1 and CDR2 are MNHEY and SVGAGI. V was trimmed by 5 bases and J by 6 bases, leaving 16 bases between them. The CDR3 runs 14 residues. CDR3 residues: CASSTDPVRAEAFF. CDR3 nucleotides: TGTGCCAGCAGTACCGACCCTGTCAGGGCTGAAGCTTTCTTT.

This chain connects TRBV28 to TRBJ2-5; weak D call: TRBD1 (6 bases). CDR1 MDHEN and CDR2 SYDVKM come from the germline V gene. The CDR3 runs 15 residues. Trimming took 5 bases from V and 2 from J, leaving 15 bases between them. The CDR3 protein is CASSRPRGVQETQYF. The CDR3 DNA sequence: TGTGCCAGCAGTCGACCCAGGGGTGTACAAGAGACCCAGTACTTC.

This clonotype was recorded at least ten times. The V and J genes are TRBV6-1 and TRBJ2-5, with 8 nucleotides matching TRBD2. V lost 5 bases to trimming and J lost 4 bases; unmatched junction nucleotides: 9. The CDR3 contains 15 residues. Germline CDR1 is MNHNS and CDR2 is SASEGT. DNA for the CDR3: TGTGCCAGCAGTTGGAAGCGGGGGTCCGGAGAGACCCAGTACTTC. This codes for CASSWKRGSGETQYF.

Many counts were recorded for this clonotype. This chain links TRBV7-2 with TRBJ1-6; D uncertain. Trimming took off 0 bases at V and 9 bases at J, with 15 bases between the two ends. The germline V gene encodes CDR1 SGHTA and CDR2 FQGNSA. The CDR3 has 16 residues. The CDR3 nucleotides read TGTGCCAGCAGCTTAGCGTTTGACGCGGGAGGTTCACCCCTCCACTTT. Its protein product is CASSLAFDAGGSPLHF.

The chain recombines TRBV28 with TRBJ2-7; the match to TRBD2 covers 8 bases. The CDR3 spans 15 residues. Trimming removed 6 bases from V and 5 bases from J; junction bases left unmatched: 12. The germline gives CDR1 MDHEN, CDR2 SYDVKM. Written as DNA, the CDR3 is TGTGCCAGCAGCTCTATTGCGGGAGGAGTCCACGAGCAGTACGTC. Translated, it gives CASSSIAGGVHEQYV.

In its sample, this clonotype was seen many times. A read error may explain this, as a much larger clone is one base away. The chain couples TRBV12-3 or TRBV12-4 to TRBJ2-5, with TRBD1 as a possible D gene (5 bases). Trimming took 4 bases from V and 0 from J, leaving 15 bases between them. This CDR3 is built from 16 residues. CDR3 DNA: TGTGCCAGCAGTTCACTCGATCCCAGGGACCAAGAGACCCAGTACTTC. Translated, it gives CASSSLDPRDQETQYF.

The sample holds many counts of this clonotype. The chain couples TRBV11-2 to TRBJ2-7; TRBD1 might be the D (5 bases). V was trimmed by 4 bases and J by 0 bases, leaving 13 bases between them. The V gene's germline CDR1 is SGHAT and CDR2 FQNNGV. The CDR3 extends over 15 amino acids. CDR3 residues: CASSSRTLSSYEQYF. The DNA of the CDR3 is TGTGCCAGCAGCTCCAGGACACTTAGCTCCTACGAGCAGTACTTC.

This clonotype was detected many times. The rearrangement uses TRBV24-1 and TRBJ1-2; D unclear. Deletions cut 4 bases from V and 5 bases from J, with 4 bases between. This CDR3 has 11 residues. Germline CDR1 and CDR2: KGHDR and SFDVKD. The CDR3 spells CATSDRYGYTF. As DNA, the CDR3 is TGTGCCACCAGTGACCGATATGGCTACACCTTC.

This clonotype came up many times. The CDR3 nucleotides read TGTGCCAGCAGCGTAGAGGGTTACACTGAAGCTTTCTTT. Its protein is CASSVEGYTEAFF. The chain uses TRBV9 and TRBJ1-1; D gene unclear. CDR1 SGDLS and CDR2 YYNGEE come from the germline V gene. Trimming took 0 bases from V and 3 from J, leaving 6 bases between them. CDR3 length: 13 residues.

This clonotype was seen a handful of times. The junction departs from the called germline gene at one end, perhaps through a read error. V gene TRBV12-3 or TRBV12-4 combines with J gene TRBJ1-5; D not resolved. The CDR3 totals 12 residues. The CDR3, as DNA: TGTGCCAGCGGGGATTGGGATCAGCCTCAGCATTTT. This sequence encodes CASGDWDQPQHF.

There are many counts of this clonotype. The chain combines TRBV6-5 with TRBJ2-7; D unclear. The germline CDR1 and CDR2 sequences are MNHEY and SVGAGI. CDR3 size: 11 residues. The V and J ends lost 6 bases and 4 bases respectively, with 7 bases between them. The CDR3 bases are TGTGCCAGCAGACGACAATACGAGCAGTACTTC. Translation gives CASRRQYEQYF.

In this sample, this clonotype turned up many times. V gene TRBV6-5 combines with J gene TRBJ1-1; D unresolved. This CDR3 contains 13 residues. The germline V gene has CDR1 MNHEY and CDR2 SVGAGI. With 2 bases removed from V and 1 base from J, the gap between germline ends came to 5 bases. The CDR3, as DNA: TGTGCCAGCAGTTACCAAGAGAACACTGAAGCTTTCTTT. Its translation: CASSYQENTEAFF.

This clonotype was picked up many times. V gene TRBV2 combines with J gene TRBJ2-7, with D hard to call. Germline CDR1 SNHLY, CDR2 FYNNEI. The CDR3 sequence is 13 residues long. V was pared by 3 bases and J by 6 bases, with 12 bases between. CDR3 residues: CASSDPGRVEQYF. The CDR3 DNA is TGTGCCAGCAGTGATCCCGGCCGAGTCGAGCAGTACTTC. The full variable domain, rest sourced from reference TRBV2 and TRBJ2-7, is EPEVTQTPSHQVTQMGQEVILRCVPISNHLYFYWYRQILGQKVEFLVSFYNNEISEKSEIFDDQFSVERPDGSNFTLKIRSTKLEDSAMYFCASSDPGRVEQYFGPGTRLTVT.

The CDR3 DNA is TGTGCCAGCAGCCCGACTGGGGGGGGACAGGGAAGACAGCCCCAGCATTTT. Protein sequence: CASSPTGGGQGRQPQHF. This chain uses TRBV5-6 with TRBJ1-5, with TRBD1 identical over 9 bases. This CDR3 comprises 17 residues. CDR1 and CDR2 from the germline V gene are SGHDT and YYEEEE. Trimming cost V 4 bases and J 7 bases; bases outside gene matches: 15.

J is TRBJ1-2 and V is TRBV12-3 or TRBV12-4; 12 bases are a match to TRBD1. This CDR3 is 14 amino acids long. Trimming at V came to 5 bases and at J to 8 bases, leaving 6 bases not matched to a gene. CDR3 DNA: TGTGCCAGCAGTCGGGGGACAGGGGGCGGAGGCTACACCTTC. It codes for CASSRGTGGGGYTF.

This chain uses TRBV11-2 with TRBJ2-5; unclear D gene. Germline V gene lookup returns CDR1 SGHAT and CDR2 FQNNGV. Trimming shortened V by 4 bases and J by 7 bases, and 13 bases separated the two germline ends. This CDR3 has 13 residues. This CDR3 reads CASSSQNTGTQYF. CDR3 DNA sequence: TGTGCCAGCAGCTCCCAAAATACCGGGACCCAGTACTTC.